This T cell receptor (beta chain) was sequenced during a study of T cells after yellow fever vaccination. The length of the CDR3 is 17 residues. Germline-derived CDR1 and CDR2 are SGHTA and FQGNSA. After removal of 4 bases from V and 4 bases from J, the junction contained 10 bases not matched to a gene. Findings and limits, study-wide: The booster response re-showed most primary clones: around 97% CD4, roughly 91% CD8. There was a small share of clonotypes that showed up in both the CD4 and CD8 compartments. The bulk population could contribute abundant contaminating clonotypes to FACS-sorted repertoires.

MiXCR, run by TCRdb on the 5' RACE reads, gives a single entry per CDR3 protein. Of some 350,000 distinct CDR3 sequences in the sample, about 6% were seen once. This clonotype occurred many times. Its matching antigen is unknown. This sequence originates from a young man who received the YFV17D yellow fever vaccine. This specimen consisted of PBMCs, obtained 5 days after the yellow fever booster vaccination. This chain connects TRBV7-2 to TRBJ2-7; 13 bases agree with TRBD2. CDR3 protein: CASSWRLAGGGSYEQYF. The CDR3 DNA is TGTGCCAGCAGCTGGCGACTAGCGGGAGGTGGAAGTTACGAGCAGTACTTC.